These T cell receptor beta chains were read from a single sample in a study of T cell responses to AZD1222 COVID-19 vaccine. Profiled with immunoSEQ multiplex PCR; TCRdb holds only in-frame clones, not every one. The table includes more than 150,000 clones, approximately 92% detected once. Material: peripheral blood, obtained on day 0 of AZD1222 vaccination. These TCRs come from an adult in good health. The CDR3 runs from the conserved cysteine through the conserved F or W. The order of the fields is D gene, J gene, clone size, V gene, CDR3 DNA, CDR3 protein. The D gene is left open where the match is weak. Rows give clone size only sometimes, using once, few, many, or a class for an expanded clone.

-,TRBJ1-5,-,TRBV18,TGTGCCAGCTCACTTCGACAGGACAATCAGCCCCAGCATTTT,CASSLRQDNQPQHF
-,TRBJ2-7,-,TRBV6-5,TGTGCCAGCAGCACCACGCAACCGGGACAGTACTTC,CASSTTQPGQYF
-,TRBJ1-1,-,TRBV6-1,TGTGCCAGCAGTGAAGCGCCGGGAACTGAAGCTTTCTTT,CASSEAPGTEAFF
TRBD1,TRBJ2-5,-,TRBV5-1,TGCGCCAGCAGCTTGGGACAGGGGCAAGAGACCCAGTACTTC,CASSLGQGQETQYF
-,TRBJ1-1,-,TRBV6-5,TGTGCCAGCAGTTACGGGGATTTAGGGAACACTGAAGCTTTCTTT,CASSYGDLGNTEAFF
TRBD1,TRBJ1-6,-,TRBV10-3,TGTGCCATCAGTGAGGGACAGGGTCTGGCTTCACCCCTCCACTTT,CAISEGQGLASPLHF
-,TRBJ2-3,-,TRBV21-1,TGTGCCAGCAGCAAAGAACGGGGGGCGTTGGATACGCAGTATTTT,CASSKERGALDTQYF
-,TRBJ1-6,-,TRBV19,TGTGCCAGTAGTATTCTTTCGACCGCAGGGGTGCGTTCACCCCTCCACTTT,CASSILSTAGVRSPLHF
-,TRBJ1-2,-,TRBV5-5,TGTGCCAGCAACCCCCCTGGGAGGACATGGTACTTC,CASNPPGRTWYF
-,TRBJ2-3,-,TRBV6-5,TGTGCCAGCAGTTACTCAGGGGGAGATACGCAGTATTTT,CASSYSGGDTQYF
-,TRBJ1-3,-,TRBV4-1,TGCGCCAGCAGCCAAGGAGGGGGATTTGGAAACACCATATATTTT,CASSQGGGFGNTIYF
-,TRBJ1-6,-,TRBV19,TGTGCCAGTAGTATTTCAGGGAGAGGTAATTCACCCCTCCACTTT,CASSISGRGNSPLHF
TRBD2,TRBJ2-3,once,TRBV30,TGTGCCTGGAGTTGGACTAGCGGGCTCACAGATACGCAGTATTTT,CAWSWTSGLTDTQYF
TRBD1,TRBJ2-4,-,TRBV10-3,TGTGCCATCAGTGATTCCGGGACAGAAAGATTTCAGTACTTC,CAISDSGTERFQYF
TRBD2,TRBJ2-1,-,TRBV28,TGTGCCAGCAGTCTAAGCGGGGGGACTGATGAGCAGTTCTTC,CASSLSGGTDEQFF
TRBD1,TRBJ1-3,-,TRBV29-1,TGCAGCGTTGAGAGTTGGCGGGGACAGGGATCCTCTGGAAACACCATATATTTT,CSVESWRGQGSSGNTIYF
-,TRBJ2-7,once,TRBV5-1,TGCGCCAGCAGCTTGGTGCCTAGCTACGAGCAGTACTTC,CASSLVPSYEQYF
TRBD1,TRBJ1-1,-,TRBV7-9,TGTGCCAGCAGCTTAGAGTGGACAGGGAACACTGAAGCTTTCTTT,CASSLEWTGNTEAFF
-,TRBJ1-1,-,TRBV28,TGTGCCAGCAGTCTACAGGTAAACACTGAAGCTTTCTTT,CASSLQVNTEAFF
TRBD2,TRBJ2-3,-,TRBV9,TGTGCCAGCAGTGGAAGGACTAGCGGGAGGACTAGCACAGATACGCAGTATTTT,CASSGRTSGRTSTDTQYF
TRBD2,TRBJ2-3,-,TRBV9,TGTGCCAGCAGCGCCCGACTAGCGGGGGGGCCGTTCGTGGATACGCAGTATTTT,CASSARLAGGPFVDTQYF
-,TRBJ1-1,-,TRBV10-3,TGTGCCATCAAGGACACATCGAACACTGAAGCTTTCTTT,CAIKDTSNTEAFF
-,TRBJ2-6,-,TRBV19,TGTGCCAGTCGGCTTGCCGGGGCCAACGTCCTGACTTTC,CASRLAGANVLTF